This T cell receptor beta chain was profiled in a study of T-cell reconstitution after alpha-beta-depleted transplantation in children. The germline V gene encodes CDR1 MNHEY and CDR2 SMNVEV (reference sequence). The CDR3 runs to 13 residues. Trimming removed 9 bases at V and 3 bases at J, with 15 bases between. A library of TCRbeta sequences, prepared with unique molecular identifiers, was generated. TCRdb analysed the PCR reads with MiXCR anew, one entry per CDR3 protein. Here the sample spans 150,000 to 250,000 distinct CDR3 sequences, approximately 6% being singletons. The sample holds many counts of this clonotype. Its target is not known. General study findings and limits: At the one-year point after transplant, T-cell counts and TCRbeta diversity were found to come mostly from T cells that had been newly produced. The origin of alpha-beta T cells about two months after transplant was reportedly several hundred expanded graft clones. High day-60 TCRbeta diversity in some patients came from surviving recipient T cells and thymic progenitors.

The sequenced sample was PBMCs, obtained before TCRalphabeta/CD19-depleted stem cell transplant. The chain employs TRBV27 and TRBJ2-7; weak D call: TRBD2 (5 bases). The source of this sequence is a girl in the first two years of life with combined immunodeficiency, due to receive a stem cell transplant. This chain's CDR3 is CASQMDGDYEQYF. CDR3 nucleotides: TGTGCCAGTCAAATGGACGGGGACTACGAGCAGTACTTC.